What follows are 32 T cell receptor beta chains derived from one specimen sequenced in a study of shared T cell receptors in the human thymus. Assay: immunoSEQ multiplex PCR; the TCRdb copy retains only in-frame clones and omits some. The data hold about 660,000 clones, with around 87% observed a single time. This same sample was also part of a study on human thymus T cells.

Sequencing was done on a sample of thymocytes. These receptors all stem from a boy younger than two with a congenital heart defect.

The CDR3 DNA sequence: TGTGCCAGCACCCCAGGAGGGTCAGGGGGCACTGAAGCTTTCTTT. It yields the protein CASTPGGSGGTEAFF. The chain uses TRBV9 and TRBJ1-1, with 7 bases fitting TRBD1. CDR1 and CDR2 from the germline V gene are SGDLS and YYNGEE. V was pared by 6 bases and J by 4 bases, with 12 bases of the junction left unmatched. The CDR3 totals 15 residues.

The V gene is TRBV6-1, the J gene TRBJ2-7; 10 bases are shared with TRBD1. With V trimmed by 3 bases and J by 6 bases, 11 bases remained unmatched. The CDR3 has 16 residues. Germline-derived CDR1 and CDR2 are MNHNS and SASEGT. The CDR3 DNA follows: TGTGCCAGCAGTGATGACGTGGGACAGGGGAGGATCGAGCAGTACTTC. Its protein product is CASSDDVGQGRIEQYF.

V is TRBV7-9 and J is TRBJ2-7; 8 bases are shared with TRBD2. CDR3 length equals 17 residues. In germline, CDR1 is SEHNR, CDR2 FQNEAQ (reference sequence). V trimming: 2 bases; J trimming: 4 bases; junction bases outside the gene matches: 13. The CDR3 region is CASSLRVSGVVEYEQYF. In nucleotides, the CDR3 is TGTGCCAGCAGCTTAAGGGTTAGCGGGGTTGTGGAGTACGAGCAGTACTTC. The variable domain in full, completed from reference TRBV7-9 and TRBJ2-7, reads DTGVSQNPRHKITKRGQNVTFRCDPISEHNRLYWYRQTLGQGPEFLTYFQNEAQLEKSRLLSDRFSAERPKGSFSTLEIQRTEQGDSAMYLCASSLRVSGVVEYEQYFGPGTRLTVT.

The DNA for the CDR3 is TGTGCCAGCAGGAAGAGGTCAGGGGACAGCTACGAGCAGTACTTC. This translates into CASRKRSGDSYEQYF. J is TRBJ2-7 and V is TRBV2; TRBD1 aligns across 7 bases. Germline lookup yields CDR1 SNHLY and CDR2 FYNNEI. Trimming removed 6 bases from V and 3 bases from J; junction bases left unmatched: 11. The CDR3 runs to 15 residues.

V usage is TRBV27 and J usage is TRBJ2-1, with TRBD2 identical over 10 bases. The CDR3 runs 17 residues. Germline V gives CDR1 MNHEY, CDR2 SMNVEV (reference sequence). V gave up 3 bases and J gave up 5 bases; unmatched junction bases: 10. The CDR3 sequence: CASSFPPLAGFHNEQFF. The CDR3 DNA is TGTGCCAGCAGTTTCCCTCCACTAGCGGGATTCCACAATGAGCAGTTCTTC.

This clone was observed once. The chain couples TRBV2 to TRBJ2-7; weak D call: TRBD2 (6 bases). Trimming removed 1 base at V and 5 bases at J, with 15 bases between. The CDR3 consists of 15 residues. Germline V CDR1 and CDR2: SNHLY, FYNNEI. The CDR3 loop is CASSEDRGRVNEQYF. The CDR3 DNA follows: TGTGCCAGCAGTGAAGATCGGGGGAGAGTCAACGAGCAGTACTTC.

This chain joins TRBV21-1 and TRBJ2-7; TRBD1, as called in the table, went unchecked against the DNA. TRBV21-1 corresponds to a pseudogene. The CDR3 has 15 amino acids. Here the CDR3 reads CASSGRQASSYEQYF. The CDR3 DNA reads TGTGCCAGCAGCGGTAGACAAGCCAGCTCCTACGAGCAGTACTTC.

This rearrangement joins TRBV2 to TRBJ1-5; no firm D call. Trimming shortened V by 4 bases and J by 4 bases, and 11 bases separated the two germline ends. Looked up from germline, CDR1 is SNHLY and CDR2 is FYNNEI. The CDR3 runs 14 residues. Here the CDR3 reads CASSGPWRNQPQHF. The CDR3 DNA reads TGTGCCAGCAGTGGCCCGTGGCGGAATCAGCCCCAGCATTTT.

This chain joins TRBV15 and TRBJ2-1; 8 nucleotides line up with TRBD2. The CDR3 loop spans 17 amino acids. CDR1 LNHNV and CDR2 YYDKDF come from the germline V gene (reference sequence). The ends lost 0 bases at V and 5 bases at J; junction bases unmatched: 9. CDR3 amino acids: CATSRDHPAGENNEQFF. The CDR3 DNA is TGTGCCACCAGCAGAGATCACCCAGCGGGGGAGAACAATGAGCAGTTCTTC.

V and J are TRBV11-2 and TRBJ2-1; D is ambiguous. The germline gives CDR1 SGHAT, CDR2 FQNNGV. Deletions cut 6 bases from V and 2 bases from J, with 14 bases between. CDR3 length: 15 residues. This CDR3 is CASRPDRVPYNEQFF. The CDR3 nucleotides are TGTGCCAGCAGACCAGATCGGGTCCCCTACAATGAGCAGTTCTTC.

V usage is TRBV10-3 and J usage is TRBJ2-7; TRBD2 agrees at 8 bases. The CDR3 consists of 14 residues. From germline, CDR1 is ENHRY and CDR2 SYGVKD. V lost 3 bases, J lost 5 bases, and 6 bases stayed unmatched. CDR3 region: CAISEAGLGDEQYF. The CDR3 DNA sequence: TGTGCCATCAGTGAAGCGGGACTAGGAGACGAGCAGTACTTC.

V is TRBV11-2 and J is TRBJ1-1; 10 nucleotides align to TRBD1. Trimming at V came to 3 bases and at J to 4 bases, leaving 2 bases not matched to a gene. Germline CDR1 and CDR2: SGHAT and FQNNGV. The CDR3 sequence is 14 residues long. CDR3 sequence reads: CASSLDRGGTEAFF. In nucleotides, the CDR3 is TGTGCCAGCAGCTTGGACAGGGGGGGCACTGAAGCTTTCTTT.

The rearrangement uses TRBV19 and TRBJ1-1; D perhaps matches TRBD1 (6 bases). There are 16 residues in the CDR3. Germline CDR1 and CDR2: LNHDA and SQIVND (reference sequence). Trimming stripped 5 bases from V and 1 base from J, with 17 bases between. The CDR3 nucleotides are TGTGCCAGTAGTCCCTACAGGGAGAAGGCGAACACTGAAGCTTTCTTT. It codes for CASSPYREKANTEAFF.

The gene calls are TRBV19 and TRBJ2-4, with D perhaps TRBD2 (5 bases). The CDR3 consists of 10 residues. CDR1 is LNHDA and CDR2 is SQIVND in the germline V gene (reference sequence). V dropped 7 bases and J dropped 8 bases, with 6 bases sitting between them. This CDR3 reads CASNGDIQYF. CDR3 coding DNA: TGTGCCAGTAACGGGGACATTCAGTACTTC.

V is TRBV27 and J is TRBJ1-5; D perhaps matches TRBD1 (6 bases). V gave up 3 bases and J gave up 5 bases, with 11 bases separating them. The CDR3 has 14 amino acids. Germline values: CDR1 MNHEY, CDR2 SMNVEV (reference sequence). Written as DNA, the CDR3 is TGTGCCAGCAGTTTGAGGGGGTCCGATCAGCCCCAGCATTTT. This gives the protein CASSLRGSDQPQHF.

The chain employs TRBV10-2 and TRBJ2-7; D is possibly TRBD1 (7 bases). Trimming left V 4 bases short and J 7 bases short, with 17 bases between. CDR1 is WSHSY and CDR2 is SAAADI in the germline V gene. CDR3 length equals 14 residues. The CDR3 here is CASSVQGGRGEQYF. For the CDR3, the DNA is TGCGCCAGCAGTGTGCAGGGGGGACGGGGAGAGCAGTACTTC.

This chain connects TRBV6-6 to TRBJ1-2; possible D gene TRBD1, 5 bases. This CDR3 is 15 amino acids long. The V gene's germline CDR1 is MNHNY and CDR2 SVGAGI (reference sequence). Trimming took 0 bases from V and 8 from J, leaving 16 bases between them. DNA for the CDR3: TGTGCCAGCAGTTACTCGATGGCAGGGCGCGCGGGCTACACCTTC. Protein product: CASSYSMAGRAGYTF.

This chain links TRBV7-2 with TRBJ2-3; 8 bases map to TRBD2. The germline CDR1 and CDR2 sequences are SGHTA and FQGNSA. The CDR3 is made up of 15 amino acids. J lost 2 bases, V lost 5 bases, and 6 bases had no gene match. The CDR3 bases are TGTGCCAGCAGCCTAGGACTAGCTGTCACAGATACGCAGTATTTT. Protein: CASSLGLAVTDTQYF.

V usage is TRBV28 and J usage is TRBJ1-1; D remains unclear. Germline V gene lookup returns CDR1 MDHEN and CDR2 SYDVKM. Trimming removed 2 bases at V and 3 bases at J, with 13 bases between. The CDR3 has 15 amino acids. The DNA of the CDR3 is TGTGCCAGCAGTTTAAGGGCCCGGGAGGACACTGAAGCTTTCTTT. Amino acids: CASSLRAREDTEAFF.

The CDR3 region has the DNA TGTGCCAGCAGCTTGAGCGCGGGAAGTCAGCCCCAGCATTTT. Encoded protein: CASSLSAGSQPQHF. The genes are TRBV5-6 and TRBJ1-5; D is unresolved. CDR3 length: 14 amino acids. Trimming removed 1 base from V and 6 bases from J, with 11 bases in between. Germline V CDR1 and CDR2: SGHDT, YYEEEE. The full variable domain, with the rest looked up from reference TRBV5-6 and TRBJ1-5, is DAGVTQSPTHLIKTRGQQVTLRCSPKSGHDTVSWYQQALGQGPQFIFQYYEEEERQRGNFPDRFSGHQFPNYSSELNVNALLLGDSALYLCASSLSAGSQPQHFGDGTRLSIL.

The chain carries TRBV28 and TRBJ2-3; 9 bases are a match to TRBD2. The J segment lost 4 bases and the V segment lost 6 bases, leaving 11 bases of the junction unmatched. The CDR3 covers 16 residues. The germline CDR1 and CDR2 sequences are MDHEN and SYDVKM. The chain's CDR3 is CASSSPRAGGPDTQYF. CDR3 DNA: TGTGCCAGCAGCTCCCCCAGAGCGGGGGGCCCAGATACGCAGTATTTT.

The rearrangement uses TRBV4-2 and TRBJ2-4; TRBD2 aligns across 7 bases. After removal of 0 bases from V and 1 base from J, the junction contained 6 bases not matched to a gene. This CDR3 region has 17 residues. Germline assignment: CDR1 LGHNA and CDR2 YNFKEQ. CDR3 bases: TGTGCCAGCAGCCAAGATAGGCGGGAGTGGGCCAAAAACATTCAGTACTTC. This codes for CASSQDRREWAKNIQYF.

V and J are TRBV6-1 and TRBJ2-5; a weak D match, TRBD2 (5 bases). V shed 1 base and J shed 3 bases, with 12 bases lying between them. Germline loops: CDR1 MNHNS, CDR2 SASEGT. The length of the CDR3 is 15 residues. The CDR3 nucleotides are TGTGCCAGCAGTGAAGACCCCGTGACTAAAGAGACCCAGTACTTC. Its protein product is CASSEDPVTKETQYF.

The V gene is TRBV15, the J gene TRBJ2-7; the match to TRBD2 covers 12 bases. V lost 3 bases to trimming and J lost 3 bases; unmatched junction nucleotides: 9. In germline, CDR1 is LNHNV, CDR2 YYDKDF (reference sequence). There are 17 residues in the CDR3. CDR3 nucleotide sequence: TGTGCCACCAGCAGTGTAACTTCGGGACTAGCGGGCTACGAGCAGTACTTC. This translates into CATSSVTSGLAGYEQYF.

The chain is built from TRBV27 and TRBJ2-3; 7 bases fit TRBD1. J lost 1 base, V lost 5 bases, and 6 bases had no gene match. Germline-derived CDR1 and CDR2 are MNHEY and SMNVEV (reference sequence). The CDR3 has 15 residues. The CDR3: CASSRPGTGTDTQYF. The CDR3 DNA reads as TGTGCCAGCAGTCGTCCCGGGACAGGCACAGATACGCAGTATTTT.

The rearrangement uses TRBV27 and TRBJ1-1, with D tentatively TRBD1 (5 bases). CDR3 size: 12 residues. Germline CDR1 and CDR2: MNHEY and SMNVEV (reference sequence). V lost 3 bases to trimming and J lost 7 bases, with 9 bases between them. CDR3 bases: TGTGCCAGCAGTTTCCCGGGGGGTGAAGCTTTCTTT. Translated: CASSFPGGEAFF.

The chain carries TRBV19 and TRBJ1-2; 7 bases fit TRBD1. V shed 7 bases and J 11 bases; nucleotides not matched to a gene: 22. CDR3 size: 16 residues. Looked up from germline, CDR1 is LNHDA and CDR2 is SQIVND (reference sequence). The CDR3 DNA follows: TGTGCCAGTACCACCACCCGTCGGACAGGAACAGCGTCTTACACCTTC. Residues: CASTTTRRTGTASYTF.

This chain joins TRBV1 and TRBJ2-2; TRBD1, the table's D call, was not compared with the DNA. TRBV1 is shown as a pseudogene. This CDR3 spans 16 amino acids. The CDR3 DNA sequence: TGCACCAGCAGCCAAGTTCACAGGGAAGTGACCGGGGAGCTGTTTTTT. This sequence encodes CTSSQVHREVTGELFF.

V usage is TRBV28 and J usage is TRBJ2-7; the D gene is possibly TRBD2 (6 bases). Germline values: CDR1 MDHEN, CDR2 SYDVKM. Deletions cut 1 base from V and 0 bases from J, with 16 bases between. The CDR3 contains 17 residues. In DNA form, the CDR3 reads TGTGCCAGCAGTTTATTAACTCCGACTAGGGACTCCTACGAGCAGTACTTC. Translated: CASSLLTPTRDSYEQYF.

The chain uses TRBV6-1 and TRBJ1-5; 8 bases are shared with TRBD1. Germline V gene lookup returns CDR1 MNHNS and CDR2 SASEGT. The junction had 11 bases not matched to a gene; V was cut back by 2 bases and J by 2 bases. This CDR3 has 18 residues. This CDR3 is CASSEKRDRGSGNQPQHF. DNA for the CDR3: TGTGCCAGCAGTGAAAAGAGAGACAGGGGTAGTGGCAATCAGCCCCAGCATTTT.

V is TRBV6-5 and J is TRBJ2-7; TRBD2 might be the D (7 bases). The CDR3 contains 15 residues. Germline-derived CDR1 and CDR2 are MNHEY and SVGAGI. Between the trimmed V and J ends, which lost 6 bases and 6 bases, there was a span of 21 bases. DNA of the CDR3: TGTGCCAGCAGCCCTCAACAGGGAGGGCGGTGCGAGCAGTACTTC. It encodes CASSPQQGGRCEQYF.

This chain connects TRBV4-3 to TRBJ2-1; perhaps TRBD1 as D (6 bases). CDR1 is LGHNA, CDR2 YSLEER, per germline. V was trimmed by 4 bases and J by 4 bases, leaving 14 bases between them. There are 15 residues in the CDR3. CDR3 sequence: CASSLQGARYNEQFF. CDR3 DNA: TGCGCCAGCAGCCTACAGGGAGCCAGATACAATGAGCAGTTCTTC.